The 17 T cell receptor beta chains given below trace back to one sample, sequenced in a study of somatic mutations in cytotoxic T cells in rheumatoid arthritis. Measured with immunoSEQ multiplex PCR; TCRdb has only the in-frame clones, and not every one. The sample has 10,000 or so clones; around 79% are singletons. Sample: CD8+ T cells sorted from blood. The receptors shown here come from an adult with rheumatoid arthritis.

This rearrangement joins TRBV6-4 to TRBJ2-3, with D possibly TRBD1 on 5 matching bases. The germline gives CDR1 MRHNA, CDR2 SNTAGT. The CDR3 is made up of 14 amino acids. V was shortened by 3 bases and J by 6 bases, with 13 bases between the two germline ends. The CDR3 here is CASSERGGADTQYF. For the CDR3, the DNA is TGTGCCAGCAGTGAGCGAGGTGGGGCCGATACGCAGTATTTT.

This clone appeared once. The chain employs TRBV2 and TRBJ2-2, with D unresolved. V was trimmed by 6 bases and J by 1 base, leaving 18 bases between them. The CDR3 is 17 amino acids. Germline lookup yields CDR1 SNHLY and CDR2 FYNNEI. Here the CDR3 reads CASSLLKPSLNTGELFF. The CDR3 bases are TGTGCCAGCAGCCTCCTCAAACCCTCCCTGAACACCGGGGAGCTGTTTTTT.

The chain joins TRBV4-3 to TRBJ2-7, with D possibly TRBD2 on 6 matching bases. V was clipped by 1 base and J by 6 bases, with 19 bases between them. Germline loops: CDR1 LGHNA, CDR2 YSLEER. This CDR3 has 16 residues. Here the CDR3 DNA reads TGCGCCAGCAGCCAAGGTCGGGACTCCCTGGAAGGCGAGCAGTACTTC. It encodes CASSQGRDSLEGEQYF.

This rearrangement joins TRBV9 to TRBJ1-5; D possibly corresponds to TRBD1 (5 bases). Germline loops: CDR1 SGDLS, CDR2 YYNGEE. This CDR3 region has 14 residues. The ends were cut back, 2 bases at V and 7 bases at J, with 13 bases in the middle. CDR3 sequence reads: CASSVGGGSQPQHF. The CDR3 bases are TGTGCCAGCAGCGTGGGGGGGGGTTCCCAGCCCCAGCATTTT.

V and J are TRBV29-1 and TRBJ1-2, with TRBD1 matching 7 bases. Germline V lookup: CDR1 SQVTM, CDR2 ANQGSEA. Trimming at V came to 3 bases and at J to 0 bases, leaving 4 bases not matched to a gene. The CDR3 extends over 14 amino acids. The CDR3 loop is CSVDQGTANYGYTF. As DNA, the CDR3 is TGCAGCGTTGACCAGGGGACAGCTAACTATGGCTACACCTTC.

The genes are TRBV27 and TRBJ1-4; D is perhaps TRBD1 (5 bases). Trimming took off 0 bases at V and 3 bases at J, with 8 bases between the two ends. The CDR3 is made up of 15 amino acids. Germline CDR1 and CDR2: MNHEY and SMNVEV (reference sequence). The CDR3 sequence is CASSLSGGANEKLFF. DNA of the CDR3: TGTGCCAGCAGTTTATCCGGGGGGGCTAATGAAAAACTGTTTTTT.

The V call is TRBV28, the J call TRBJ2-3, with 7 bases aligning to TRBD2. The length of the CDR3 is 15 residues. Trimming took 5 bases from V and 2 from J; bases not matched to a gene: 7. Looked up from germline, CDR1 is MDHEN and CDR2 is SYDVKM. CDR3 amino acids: CASSIWGGDTDTQYF. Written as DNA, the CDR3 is TGTGCCAGCAGTATCTGGGGGGGGGACACAGATACGCAGTATTTT.

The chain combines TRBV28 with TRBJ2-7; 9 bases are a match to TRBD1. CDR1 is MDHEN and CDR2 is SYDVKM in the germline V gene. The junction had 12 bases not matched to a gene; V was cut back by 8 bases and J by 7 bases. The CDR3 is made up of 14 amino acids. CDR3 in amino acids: CASSTPGTGQEQYF. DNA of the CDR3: TGTGCCAGCTCGACCCCGGGGACAGGGCAAGAGCAGTACTTC.

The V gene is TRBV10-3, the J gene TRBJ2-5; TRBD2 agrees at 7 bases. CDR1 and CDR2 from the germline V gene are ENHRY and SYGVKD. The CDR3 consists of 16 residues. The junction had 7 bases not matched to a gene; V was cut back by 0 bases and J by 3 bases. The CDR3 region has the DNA TGTGCCATCAGTGAGTCGTCTTTCCTAGCGGAAGAGACCCAGTACTTC. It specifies CAISESSFLAEETQYF.

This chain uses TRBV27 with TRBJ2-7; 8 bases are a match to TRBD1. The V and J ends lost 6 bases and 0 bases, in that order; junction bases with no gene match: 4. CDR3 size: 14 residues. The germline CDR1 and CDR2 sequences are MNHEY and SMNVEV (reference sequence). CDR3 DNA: TGTGCCAGCAGGTGGACAGGGAACTCCTACGAGCAGTACTTC. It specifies CASRWTGNSYEQYF.

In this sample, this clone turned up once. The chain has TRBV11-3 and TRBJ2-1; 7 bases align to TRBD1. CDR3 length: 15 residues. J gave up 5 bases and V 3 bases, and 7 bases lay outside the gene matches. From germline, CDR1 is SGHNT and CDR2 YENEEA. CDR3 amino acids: CASSFRDSPNNEQFF. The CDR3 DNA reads TGTGCCAGCAGCTTCCGGGACAGCCCGAACAATGAGCAGTTCTTC.

CDR3 loop: CASSIRVTTEAFF. As DNA, the CDR3 is TGTGCCAGTAGTATTAGGGTGACCACTGAAGCTTTCTTT. The rearrangement uses TRBV19 and TRBJ1-1; no clear D. Between the trimmed V and J ends, which lost 3 bases and 4 bases, there was a span of 9 bases. The germline V gene has CDR1 LNHDA and CDR2 SQIVND (reference sequence). The CDR3 runs 13 residues.

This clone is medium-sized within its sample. CDR3 DNA sequence: TGTGCCAGCAGCGGAAGTCAGGGACTAGCGGGGGAGACCCAGTACTTC. Translated, it gives CASSGSQGLAGETQYF. The chain is built from TRBV9 and TRBJ2-5, with 13 nucleotides matching TRBD2. Germline CDR1 SGDLS, CDR2 YYNGEE. The CDR3 is 16 amino acids. J was trimmed by 5 bases and V by 3 bases; bases with no gene match: 7.

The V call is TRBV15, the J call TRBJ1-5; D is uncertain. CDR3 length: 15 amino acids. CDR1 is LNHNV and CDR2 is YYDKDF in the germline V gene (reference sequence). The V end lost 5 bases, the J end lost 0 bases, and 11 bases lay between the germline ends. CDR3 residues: CATSGNDNSNQPQHF. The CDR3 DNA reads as TGTGCCACCAGCGGAAACGATAATAGCAATCAGCCCCAGCATTTT.

The CDR3 is CASSQVGWGDPPETQYF. For the CDR3, the DNA is TGTGCCAGCAGCCAAGTCGGGTGGGGGGATCCGCCAGAGACCCAGTACTTC. The chain uses TRBV9 and TRBJ2-5, with D perhaps matching TRBD2 (6 bases). V was clipped by 4 bases and J by 4 bases, with 23 bases between them. Germline V lookup: CDR1 SGDLS, CDR2 YYNGEE. This CDR3 comprises 17 residues.

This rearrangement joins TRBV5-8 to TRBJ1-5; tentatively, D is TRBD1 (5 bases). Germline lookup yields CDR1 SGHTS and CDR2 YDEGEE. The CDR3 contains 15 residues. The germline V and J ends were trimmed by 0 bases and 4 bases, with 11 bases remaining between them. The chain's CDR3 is CASSLGDFNNQPQHF. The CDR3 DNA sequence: TGTGCCAGCAGCTTGGGGGACTTTAATAATCAGCCCCAGCATTTT.

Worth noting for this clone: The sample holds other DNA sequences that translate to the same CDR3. The CDR3, as DNA: TGTGCCAGCAGCTACACCGGGGAGCTGTTTTTT. Its translation: CASSYTGELFF. The V and J genes are TRBV28 and TRBJ2-2; D call uncertain. Trimming cost V 6 bases and J 3 bases, with 2 bases left between them. The CDR3 extends over 11 amino acids. Per germline, CDR1 MDHEN and CDR2 SYDVKM.